This T cell receptor beta chain came from a study of spatial heterogeneity in lung cancer. Study-wide background: Alpha-chain sequences were consistently detected less often than beta-chain sequences. Correlation of TCR transcript counts in tumor regions with a T cell module score from matched bulk RNA-seq was strong. Raw-read counts averaged over ten per unique TCR and UMI combination. Study results and limitations: Tumor mutation counts were tracked by expanded intratumoral alpha and beta TCR counts.

The CDR3 is 12 residues long. V was trimmed by 3 bases and J by 6 bases, leaving 7 bases between them. In germline, CDR1 is SGHRS, CDR2 YFSETQ. Time point given: sample taken at primary tumor resection. Tumor, nontumor lung or frozen PBMC supplied whole RNA, sequenced without sorting. A single record per CDR3 protein comes from TCRdb applying MiXCR to the 5' RACE reads. Of some 6,000 distinct CDR3 sequences listed, about 14% were seen once; the top ten hold 11%. By share, this clonotype counts as medium-sized (0.01 to 0.1%). The antigen remains unidentified. The size of this beta chain means little, since it is a stray read in a library made for alpha chains.

V usage is TRBV5-1 and J usage is TRBJ2-1, with D perhaps TRBD2 (5 bases). The starting material was lung tumor tissue, obtained at surgery. This receptor was identified in a male donor with early-stage non-small cell lung cancer. The CDR3 nucleotides are TGCGCCAGCAGCTCAGGAGGCAATGAGCAGTTCTTC. The encoded protein is CASSSGGNEQFF. Together with reference TRBV5-1 and TRBJ2-1, the CDR3 gives the full variable domain: KAGVTQTPRYLIKTRGQQVTLSCSPISGHRSVSWYQQTPGQGLQFLFEYFSETQRNKGNFPGRFSGRQFSNSRSEMNVSTLELGDSALYLCASSSGGNEQFFGPGTRLTVL.